This T cell receptor (beta chain) was identified during a study of neoadjuvant anti-PD-1 for oral cavity cancer. The CDR3 length is 16 residues. Germline V CDR1 and CDR2: SGHRS, YFSETQ. The junction had 4 bases not matched to a gene; V was cut back by 0 bases and J by 7 bases. Time point reported: after neoadjuvant nivolumab, at surgical resection. Using immunoSEQ multiplex PCR, the repertoire was profiled, and TCRdb retains in-frame clones only, with some absent. The sample has 13,000 or so clones; about two thirds are singletons. The chain couples TRBV5-1 to TRBJ2-4; 13 bases map to TRBD2. This sample comprised PBMCs, obtained after nivolumab (anti-PD-1) treatment. The clonotype originates from a person between 40 and 85 years old with oral cavity squamous cell carcinoma. CDR3 region: CASSLEGLAGVNIQYF. The DNA of the CDR3 is TGCGCCAGCAGCTTGGAAGGACTAGCGGGGGTGAACATTCAGTACTTC.